The 7 T cell receptor beta chains listed next were all sequenced from one sample in a study of PD-1 blockade in mismatch repair-deficient tumors. The method was immunoSEQ multiplex PCR; TCRdb's version includes in-frame clones alone and lacks a portion of them. Of 12,000 to 15,000 clones in the sample, approximately 80% are singletons; the top ten hold approximately 1.7%. Sequenced here: PBMCs, sampled less than 15 weeks after starting pembrolizumab. These receptors were collected from an adult with mismatch repair-deficient cancer.

This clone has more than one count but fewer than ten. The chain has TRBV7-9 and TRBJ2-7; TRBD1 matches at 9 bases. This CDR3 is built from 16 residues. Germline trimming cut 5 bases from V and 4 bases from J; bases unmatched to any gene: 12. Germline CDR1 SEHNR, CDR2 FQNEAQ (reference sequence). CDR3 protein: CASSTSGTGLRYEQYF. CDR3 bases: TGTGCCAGCAGCACGTCCGGGACAGGGCTTAGGTACGAGCAGTACTTC. The full variable domain, in which reference TRBV7-9 and TRBJ2-7 provide the parts outside the CDR3, is DTGVSQNPRHKITKRGQNVTFRCDPISEHNRLYWYRQTLGQGPEFLTYFQNEAQLEKSRLLSDRFSAERPKGSFSTLEIQRTEQGDSAMYLCASSTSGTGLRYEQYFGPGTRLTVT.

J is TRBJ1-1 and V is TRBV7-9; TRBD1 might be the D (5 bases). V was shortened by 5 bases and J by 5 bases, with 18 bases between the two germline ends. From germline, CDR1 is SEHNR and CDR2 FQNEAQ (reference sequence). The CDR3 extends over 15 amino acids. CDR3 sequence reads: CASSLVGAGATEAFF. The CDR3 DNA is TGTGCCAGCAGCCTAGTAGGGGCGGGAGCTACTGAAGCTTTCTTT.

The chain joins TRBV7-8 to TRBJ2-5; D unclear. V lost 5 bases, J lost 5 bases, and 9 bases lay in between. The germline V gene has CDR1 SGHVS and CDR2 FQNEAQ. This CDR3 region has 12 residues. CDR3 nucleotide sequence: TGTGCCAGCAGCCCCGGTTGGGAGACCCAGTACTTC. It encodes CASSPGWETQYF.

This clone appeared once. This rearrangement joins TRBV7-3 to TRBJ2-5; 9 nucleotides match TRBD1. The CDR3 contains 15 residues. V dropped 5 bases and J dropped 5; count of bases not matched to a gene: 9. Per germline, CDR1 SGHTA and CDR2 FQGTGA. The CDR3 region has the DNA TGTGCCAGCAGCCCAGAACAGGGGGCTACGGAGACCCAGTACTTC. This codes for CASSPEQGATETQYF.

The chain employs TRBV7-3 and TRBJ2-1; 7 positions agree with TRBD2. Trimming removed 2 bases from V and 4 bases from J; junction bases left unmatched: 5. The CDR3 is made up of 15 amino acids. CDR1 and CDR2 (germline): SGHTA, FQGTGA. CDR3 DNA sequence: TGTGCCAGCAGCTTATCATCTAGCGGTTACAATGAGCAGTTCTTC. Its protein product is CASSLSSSGYNEQFF. The whole variable domain, filled in from reference TRBV7-3 and TRBJ2-1, reads GAGVSQTPSNKVTEKGKYVELRCDPISGHTALYWYRQSLGQGPEFLIYFQGTGAADDSGLPNDRFFAVRPEGSVSTLKIQRTERGDSAVYLCASSLSSSGYNEQFFGPGTRLTVL.

V gene TRBV6-5 combines with J gene TRBJ1-1, with 9 bases fitting TRBD1. The V gene's germline CDR1 is MNHEY and CDR2 SVGAGI. The CDR3 has 13 amino acids. J gave up 11 bases and V 5 bases, and 9 bases lay outside the gene matches. This CDR3 is CASSRGTGWDAFF. CDR3 DNA: TGTGCCAGCAGTCGAGGGACAGGGTGGGACGCTTTCTTT.

This clone was observed once. The rearrangement uses TRBV2 and TRBJ2-1, with TRBD2 as a possible D gene (6 bases). With 8 bases removed from V and 6 bases from J, the gap between germline ends came to 17 bases. The CDR3 spans 14 residues. CDR1 and CDR2 from the germline V gene are SNHLY and FYNNEI. The CDR3 bases are TGTGCCAGCTGTTTCGGGGGAGGCCCCAATGAGCAGTTCTTC. Its protein is CASCFGGGPNEQFF.